The clone carrying this T cell receptor (beta chain) was recorded at least ten times. Antigen specificity is unknown. Trimming cost V 5 bases and J 4 bases; bases outside gene matches: 13. Per germline, CDR1 SGHTA and CDR2 FQGNSA. This CDR3 has 17 residues. TCRdb re-called the 5' RACE reads with MiXCR, one entry per CDR3 protein. Of about 70,000 distinct CDR3 sequences detected, roughly 3.1% appear once; the ten largest clones hold 4.5% to 6.5%. The data stem from a study of neurological immune-mediated disorders. General study results and limits: CDR3 amino acid sequences of expanded clones were not shared across subjects, a result suggesting private repertoires in all groups. It was the repertoires of 18 of 34 multiple sclerosis patients that phylogenetic grouping placed in one related-CDR3 cluster, which is a possible signature.

The clonotype originates from a woman aged 45-65 years with multiple sclerosis. The sample was PBMCs. V usage is TRBV7-2 and J usage is TRBJ2-7, with TRBD2 matching over 11 bases. In DNA form, the CDR3 reads TGTGCCAGCAGCCCCGGTCCCGGGACTAGCGGAAAGTACGAGCAGTACTTC. It encodes CASSPGPGTSGKYEQYF.